Following are 10 T cell receptor beta chains from one sample sequenced in a study of control samples from healthy donors and cancer patients. Method: immunoSEQ multiplex PCR; TCRdb's copy keeps in-frame clones and lacks some. Among about 100,000 clones listed, approximately 93% were seen once. Material for sequencing was blood. Receptors were obtained from a man aged 18 to 30 in good health.

The J gene is TRBJ1-1, the V gene TRBV4-1; 9 bases are shared with TRBD1. The CDR3 totals 16 residues. The ends lost 1 base at V and 5 bases at J; junction bases unmatched: 8. Looked up from germline, CDR1 is MGHRA and CDR2 is YSYEKL. The CDR3 spells CASSQGVQGANTEAFF. The CDR3 DNA follows: TGCGCCAGCAGCCAAGGGGTACAGGGGGCAAATACTGAAGCTTTCTTT.

This sequence joins TRBV5-8 and TRBJ1-1; possible D gene TRBD1, 6 bases. This CDR3 contains 12 residues. Germline CDR1 and CDR2: SGHTS and YDEGEE. V was cut by 0 bases and J by 10 bases, with 10 bases left in between. The chain's CDR3 is CASSLVDRRAFF. The CDR3 bases are TGTGCCAGCAGCTTGGTCGACAGGAGAGCTTTCTTT.

The CDR3 loop is CASSQGGGSSGNIQYF. The DNA for the CDR3 is TGTGCCAGCAGCCAAGGGGGGGGATCGAGCGGAAACATTCAGTACTTC. The genes are TRBV14 and TRBJ2-4; the match to TRBD2 covers 7 bases. Germline loops: CDR1 SGHDN, CDR2 FVKESK. The CDR3 is made up of 16 amino acids. V lost 1 base, J lost 6 bases, and 9 bases stayed unmatched.

V gene TRBV19 combines with J gene TRBJ1-4, with 9 bases identical to TRBD1. The germline CDR1 and CDR2 sequences are LNHDA and SQIVND (reference sequence). CDR3 size: 14 residues. V dropped 4 bases and J dropped 8; count of bases not matched to a gene: 5. CDR3 in DNA: TGTGCCAGTAGTACGGGACAGGGTGTGGAAAAACTGTTTTTT. It codes for CASSTGQGVEKLFF.

The rearrangement links TRBV14 to TRBJ1-1; the D is unclear. Trimming left V 3 bases short and J 0 bases short, with 11 bases between. The CDR3 extends over 15 amino acids. CDR1 is SGHDN and CDR2 is FVKESK in the germline V gene. Here the CDR3 DNA reads TGTGCCAGCAGCCACCCTGGCACCTTGAACACTGAAGCTTTCTTT. Translated: CASSHPGTLNTEAFF.

The chain uses TRBV4-1 and TRBJ1-3; D is undetermined. Germline lookup yields CDR1 MGHRA and CDR2 YSYEKL. Trimming pared 4 bases from V and 0 bases from J, leaving 19 bases between. The CDR3 loop spans 18 amino acids. The CDR3 DNA is TGCGCCAGCAGCCTAATGGAGGGCGATTCGAGCTCTGGAAACACCATATATTTT. Its protein is CASSLMEGDSSSGNTIYF.

This clone was seen only once. The gene calls are TRBV27 and TRBJ1-4; no definite D call. The CDR3 extends over 14 amino acids. The V gene's germline CDR1 is MNHEY and CDR2 SMNVEV (reference sequence). V shed 6 bases and J shed 0 bases, with 8 bases lying between them. The CDR3 DNA reads TGTGCCAGCAGACCGAGCGCAACTAATGAAAAACTGTTTTTT. Translating gives CASRPSATNEKLFF.

This sequence joins TRBV12-3 or TRBV12-4 and TRBJ1-1; D is undetermined. V lost 10 bases and J lost 1, with 10 bases in between. The CDR3 extends over 12 amino acids. CDR3 amino acids: CATLAGNTEAFF. CDR3 nucleotide sequence: TGTGCCACCCTTGCGGGGAACACTGAAGCTTTCTTT.

This chain connects TRBV4-1 to TRBJ1-2, with 7 bases fitting TRBD1. Germline values: CDR1 MGHRA, CDR2 YSYEKL. Trimming at V came to 0 bases and at J to 6 bases, leaving 7 bases not matched to a gene. This CDR3 has 15 amino acids. The CDR3 nucleotides are TGCGCCAGCAGCCAAGAGGGAACAGGGGCAGATGGCTACACCTTC. Translating it yields CASSQEGTGADGYTF.

The chain links TRBV6-6 to TRBJ1-2, with TRBD1 matching 7 bases. Germline assignment: CDR1 MNHNY and CDR2 SVGAGI (reference sequence). The CDR3 contains 16 residues. Germline trimming cut 0 bases from V and 1 base from J; bases unmatched to any gene: 5. The CDR3 DNA is TGTGCCAGCAGTTACTCGGGGGGGACAGATAACTATGGCTACACCTTC. Its protein product is CASSYSGGTDNYGYTF.